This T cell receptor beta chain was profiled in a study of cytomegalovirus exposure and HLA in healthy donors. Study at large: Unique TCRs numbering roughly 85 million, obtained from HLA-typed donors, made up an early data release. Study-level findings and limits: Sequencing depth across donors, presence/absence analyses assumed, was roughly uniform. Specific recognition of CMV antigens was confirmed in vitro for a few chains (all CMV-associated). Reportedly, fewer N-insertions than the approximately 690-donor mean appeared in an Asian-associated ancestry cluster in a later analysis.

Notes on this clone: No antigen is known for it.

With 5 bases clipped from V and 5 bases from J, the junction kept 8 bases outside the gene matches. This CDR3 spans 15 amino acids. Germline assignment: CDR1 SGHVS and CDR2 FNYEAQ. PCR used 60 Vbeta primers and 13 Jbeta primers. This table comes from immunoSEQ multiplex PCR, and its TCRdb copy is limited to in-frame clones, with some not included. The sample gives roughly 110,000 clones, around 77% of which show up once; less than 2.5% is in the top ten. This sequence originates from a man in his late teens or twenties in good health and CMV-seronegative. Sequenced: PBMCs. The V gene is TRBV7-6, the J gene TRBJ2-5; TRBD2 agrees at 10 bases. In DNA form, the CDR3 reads TGTGCCAGCAGCAGGCCTAGCGGGGGCGGGGAGACCCAGTACTTC. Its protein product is CASSRPSGGGETQYF.